This T cell receptor beta chain is from a study of cytomegalovirus exposure and HLA in healthy donors. On the study more broadly: HLA-typed donors were the source of around 80 million unique TCRs, which an early data release held.

Primers: 60 Vbeta forward and 13 Jbeta reverse. TCRdb's table, derived via immunoSEQ multiplex PCR, lists solely in-frame clones and lacks some. This sample has some 120,000 clones, with about 73% found just once. Trimming at V came to 5 bases and at J to 3 bases, leaving 5 bases not matched to a gene. CDR1 is SGHRS and CDR2 is YFSETQ in the germline V gene. This CDR3 contains 15 residues. This clone was recorded only once. Source material: PBMCs. This sequence was found in a woman aged 40 to 50 in good health and CMV-seronegative. The genes are TRBV5-1 and TRBJ2-7; 13 bases line up with TRBD2. The CDR3 here is CASRQGTSGVYEQYF. The CDR3 nucleotides are TGCGCCAGCAGACAAGGGACTAGCGGGGTCTACGAGCAGTACTTC.